The present T cell receptor (beta chain) was sequenced within a study of blood T cell repertoires in COVID-19. For the study at large: Specimens from acute and convalescent COVID-19 originated in the United States, Italy and Spain. Sources were T cells, B-cell-depleted T cells, or PBMCs; the material itself was cDNA or gDNA.

In the original workflow: Reference gene primer amplification yielded estimated nucleated cell counts. The repertoire was sequenced with immunoSEQ multiplex PCR; TCRdb's copy has only in-frame clones and lacks some. The D gene and trimming were derived from the DNA, and the V and J assignments and clone size from that table. The table records over 75,000 clones, 78% of them present only once. This clonotype originated in a human donor in a cohort sampled during active COVID-19. Sample: peripheral blood.

CDR3 residues: CSASSPAGGTDTQYF. CDR3 DNA sequence: TGCAGTGCTAGTTCCCCAGCGGGGGGCACAGATACGCAGTATTTT. The V call is TRBV20-1, the J call TRBJ2-3, with 8 bases aligning to TRBD2. The CDR3 totals 15 residues. The junction had 6 bases not matched to a gene; V was cut back by 3 bases and J by 1 base. Germline-derived CDR1 and CDR2 are DFQATT and SNEGSKA (reference sequence).